The rows below give T cell receptor beta chains drawn from one sample of a study of CD8+CD57+ T cells in acquired aplastic anemia. TCRdb reprocessed the reads via MiXCR and lists one record per CDR3 protein. Of roughly 81,000 distinct CDR3 sequences listed, approximately 46% are singletons. Sequencing was carried out using sorted CD4+, CD8+, or CD8+CD57+ T cells (not recorded which) from PBMCs. All receptors derive from a human donor in good health, serving as a control. Both conserved end residues are part of each CDR3. Fields, in order: clone size, J gene, D gene, V gene, CDR3 DNA, CDR3 protein. The D gene is left open where the match is weak. Size is stated for part of the rows, as once, few or many counts, or as a class when the clone is expanded.

many,TRBJ1-2,-,TRBV25-1,TGTGCCAGCAGTGCCCCCTCAGGGGTAGAGTTC,CASSAPSGVEF
-,TRBJ2-1,TRBD2,TRBV9,TGTGCCAGCAGTAGCGGGTTCTCCTGCAATGAGCAGTTCTTC,CASSSGFSCNEQFF
-,TRBJ1-5,TRBD1,TRBV15,TGTGCCACCAGCAGTACAGGGGGACTCAATCAGCCCCAGCATTTT,CATSSTGGLNQPQHF
many,TRBJ2-7,-,TRBV5-1,TGCGCCAGCAGCTTGGCGGGGTTCCACGAGCAGTACTTC,CASSLAGFHEQYF
few,TRBJ2-7,-,TRBV7-3,TGTGCCAGCAGCCAAAGCAGGGGAGGGGTATCCTACGAGCAGTACTTC,CASSQSRGGVSYEQYF
many,TRBJ1-2,-,TRBV5-4,TGTGCCAGCAGCTTGGACCATGGCTACACCTTC,CASSLDHGYTF
many,TRBJ2-1,TRBD2,TRBV24-1,TGTGCCACCAGTGATGTACTAGCGGACACAACCTACAATGAGCAGTTCTTC,CATSDVLADTTYNEQFF
few,TRBJ2-5,TRBD2,TRBV30,TGTGCCTGGAATTCGGGAGGGGAAGAGACCCAGTACTTC,CAWNSGGEETQYF
-,TRBJ1-3,-,TRBV27,TGTGCCAGCAGTTTAGTTGGGCCCGCCGACTCTGGAAACACCATATATTTT,CASSLVGPADSGNTIYF
-,TRBJ2-3,-,TRBV7-8,TGTGCCAGCAGCCCCCTCGGGGGCGTGAACACAGATACGCAGTATTTT,CASSPLGGVNTDTQYF
-,TRBJ1-3,-,TRBV10-3,TGTGCCATCAGTAAACAGGGAGGCTCTGGAAACACCATATATTTT,CAISKQGGSGNTIYF
-,TRBJ2-7,-,TRBV7-9,TGTGCCAGCAGTAGGCGCTACCGGGGAAACTACGAGCAGTACTTC,CASSRRYRGNYEQYF
many,TRBJ2-7,-,TRBV15,TGTGCCACCAGCTCAGCAGACTCCTACGAGCAGTACTTC,CATSSADSYEQYF
-,TRBJ1-2,-,TRBV7-9,TGTGCCAGCAGCTTAGGGGGACGGGATGGCTACACCTTC,CASSLGGRDGYTF
many,TRBJ2-2,-,TRBV2,TGTGCCAGCAAATTGAACACCGGGGAGCTGTTTTTT,CASKLNTGELFF
many,TRBJ2-7,-,TRBV19,TGTGCCAGTAGTGCCACCCTTGGCGGTTCCTACGAGCAGTACTTC,CASSATLGGSYEQYF
-,TRBJ1-1,-,TRBV20-1,TGCAGTGCTAGGGATCGGGGTATCATGAACACTGAAGCTTTCTTT,CSARDRGIMNTEAFF
many,TRBJ1-2,-,TRBV12-3/TRBV12-4,TGTGCCAGCAGTTTTAGGCGGATCGGTAAGAACTATGGCTACACCTTC,CASSFRRIGKNYGYTF
-,TRBJ2-3,TRBD1,TRBV10-2,TGCGCCAGCAGTGAAACGGGACAGCTCACAGATACGCAGTATTTT,CASSETGQLTDTQYF
-,TRBJ1-3,-,TRBV10-3,TGTGCCATCAGTGAGTTCGTCGGAATCTCTGGAAACACCATATATTTT,CAISEFVGISGNTIYF
-,TRBJ2-2,-,TRBV29-1,TGCAGTACGGGTGACACCGGGGAGCTGTTTTTT,CSTGDTGELFF
few,TRBJ1-5,-,TRBV30,TGTGCCTGGAGTGACAGAACAAGCCATCAGCCCCAGCATTTT,CAWSDRTSHQPQHF
-,TRBJ1-1,-,TRBV12-3/TRBV12-4,TGTGCCAGCGCTACGAACACTGAAGCTTTCTTT,CASATNTEAFF
many,TRBJ2-7,TRBD1,TRBV24-1,TGTGCCACCAGTGAATCAGGGGGCATGTACGAGCAGTACTTC,CATSESGGMYEQYF
-,TRBJ1-2,TRBD1,TRBV10-3,TGTGCCATCAACCACGGGACAGGGCTGAACTATGGCTACACCTTC,CAINHGTGLNYGYTF
few,TRBJ1-5,TRBD1,TRBV27,TGTGCCAACGGAATAGGAGGGGGCGACCAGCCCCAGCATTTT,CANGIGGGDQPQHF
few,TRBJ1-1,-,TRBV4-1,TGCGCCAGCAGCCAACGCGGGGACTCTGAAGCTTTCTTT,CASSQRGDSEAFF
few,TRBJ2-6,TRBD1,TRBV4-2,TGTGCCAGCAGCGTACCCGGGACAGGGGACTCTGGGGCCAACGTCCTGACTTTC,CASSVPGTGDSGANVLTF
-,TRBJ1-1,TRBD1,TRBV24-1,TGTGCCACCAGTGAACTGACAGGGCGAATCACTGAAGCTTTCTTT,CATSELTGRITEAFF
-,TRBJ2-7,TRBD1,TRBV19,TGCGCCAGTAGTAGAACCCCGGGACAGGGGGCAGGCGAGCAGTACTTC,CASSRTPGQGAGEQYF
-,TRBJ2-1,TRBD2,TRBV25-1,TGTGCCAGCAGTGCCCTAGCGGGGGGGAAGGATGAGCAGTTCTTC,CASSALAGGKDEQFF
-,TRBJ2-2,-,TRBV2,TGTGCCAGTCAGGGTTTCGCCGGGGAGCTGTTTTTT,CASQGFAGELFF
many,TRBJ2-2,-,TRBV5-5,TGTGCCAGCAGCTTTGAGGGAACCGGGGAGCTGTTTTTT,CASSFEGTGELFF
-,TRBJ2-3,-,TRBV24-1,TGTGCCACCAGTGATTTGGGTACGAATACGCAGTATTTT,CATSDLGTNTQYF
-,TRBJ2-1,TRBD1,TRBV9,TGTGCCAGCAGCGAGTTTGGACAGGGGGCCGGGTACAATGAGCAGTTCTTC,CASSEFGQGAGYNEQFF
few,TRBJ1-1,-,TRBV27,TGTGCCAGCCAACTCGTCGGGACCGTTCGTGAAGCTTTCTTT,CASQLVGTVREAFF
many,TRBJ1-4,TRBD1,TRBV19,TGTGCCAGTAGCGCCGGGACAGCAACTAATGAAAAACTGTTTTTT,CASSAGTATNEKLFF
-,TRBJ2-7,-,TRBV24-1,TGTGCCACCAGTGAGCACAGGGATCCCTACGAGCAGTACTTC,CATSEHRDPYEQYF
-,TRBJ1-6,-,TRBV10-3,TGTGCCATCAGTCAAGGGTCCCCTCATAATTCACCCCTCCACTTT,CAISQGSPHNSPLHF
-,TRBJ2-3,TRBD2,TRBV11-1,TGTGCCAGCAGCTTATTAACTAGCGGGGACACAGATACGCAGTATTTT,CASSLLTSGDTDTQYF
-,TRBJ2-2,TRBD2,TRBV9,TGTGCCAGCAGCCCGGGAGCGGGAGTGAGCGGGGAGCTGTTTTTT,CASSPGAGVSGELFF
-,TRBJ2-5,-,TRBV24-1,TGTGCCACCAGTGCAGGTCGGGCCCCCCTGGGCCAAGAGACCCAGTACTTC,CATSAGRAPLGQETQYF
-,TRBJ1-1,TRBD1,TRBV11-3,TGTGCCAGCAGCTTATCTAGGTCAGGGGGCCGTGTGAACACTGAAGCTTTCTTT,CASSLSRSGGRVNTEAFF
-,TRBJ1-5,TRBD1,TRBV27,TGTGCCAGCTGCCCGACAGGGTTTGGGCAGCCCCAGCATTTT,CASCPTGFGQPQHF
-,TRBJ2-7,TRBD2,TRBV9,TGTGCCAGCAGCTCTAGCGGGTCCAACTACGAGCAGTACTTC,CASSSSGSNYEQYF
many,TRBJ2-2,-,TRBV19,TGTGCCAGTAGTATGTCCGACGGGGAGCTGTTTTTT,CASSMSDGELFF
-,TRBJ2-5,TRBD1,TRBV25-1,TGTGCCAGCAGTGAAAGGGGGACAGCCCAGACCCAGTACTTC,CASSERGTAQTQYF
-,TRBJ1-2,TRBD1,TRBV29-1,TGCAGCGTGGACAGGGGTTCTTTCTATGGCTACACCTTC,CSVDRGSFYGYTF
many,TRBJ1-5,-,TRBV19,TGTGCCAGTAGTATATCACCAGCGAGCAATCAGCCCCAGCATTTT,CASSISPASNQPQHF
many,TRBJ2-3,-,TRBV24-1,TGTGCCACCAGTGATACAGGCCTCAGGGGTACGCAGTATTTT,CATSDTGLRGTQYF
-,TRBJ2-7,TRBD1,TRBV6-2/TRBV6-3,TGTGCTAGCAGTTACTCGGGGACAGGCTACGAGCAGTACTTC,CASSYSGTGYEQYF
few,TRBJ2-7,-,TRBV10-1,TGCGCCAGGGAACCGGGACGTAGATCCTACGAGCAGTACTTC,CAREPGRRSYEQYF
once,TRBJ2-7,-,TRBV12-5,TGTGCTAGCAGCTCCGGGGAATCCTACGAGCAGTACTTC,CASSSGESYEQYF
many,TRBJ2-3,TRBD2,TRBV7-6,TGTGCCAGCAGCGACTTAGCGGGGGGGGCAGATACGCAGTATTTT,CASSDLAGGADTQYF
-,TRBJ2-1,-,TRBV5-4,TGTGCCAGCAGCTTGGAGGGCTCCTACAATGAGCAGTTCTTC,CASSLEGSYNEQFF